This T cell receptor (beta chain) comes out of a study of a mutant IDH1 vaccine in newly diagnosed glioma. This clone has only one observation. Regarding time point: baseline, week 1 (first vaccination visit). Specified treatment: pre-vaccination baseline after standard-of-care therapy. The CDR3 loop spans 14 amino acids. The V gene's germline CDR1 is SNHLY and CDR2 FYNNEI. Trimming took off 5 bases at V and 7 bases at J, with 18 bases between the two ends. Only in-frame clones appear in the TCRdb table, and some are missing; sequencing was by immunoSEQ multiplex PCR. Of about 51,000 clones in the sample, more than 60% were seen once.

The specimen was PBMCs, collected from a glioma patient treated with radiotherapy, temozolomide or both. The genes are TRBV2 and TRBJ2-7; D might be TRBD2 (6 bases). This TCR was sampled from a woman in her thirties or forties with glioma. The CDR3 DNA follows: TGTGCCAGCAGTTTCACAAGTTTTGGAGGGGAGCAGTACTTC. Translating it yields CASSFTSFGGEQYF.